In this sample, the clone carrying this T cell receptor beta chain turned up once. The sample has other DNA sequences that encode this CDR3 too. Cohort 3 recovered donors had two negative PCRs, clearance, or symptom resolution. This CDR3 spans 13 amino acids. Germline V CDR1 and CDR2: MDHEN, SYDVKM. The V end lost 1 base, the J end lost 2 bases, and 5 bases lay between the germline ends. These data originate in a study of blood T cell repertoires in COVID-19. Study at large: The study drew acute and convalescent COVID-19 samples from the United States, Italy and Spain. PBMCs, B-cell-depleted T cells, or T cells provided the cDNA or gDNA that made up the material.

TCRdb's table, derived via immunoSEQ multiplex PCR, lists solely in-frame clones and lacks some. The sample gives approximately 270,000 clones, roughly 85% of which show up once; about 4.3% is in the top ten. The sequence derives from a woman aged 25 to 39 who had recovered from COVID-19. The sequenced sample was PBMCs or T cells enriched from blood (not recorded which). V is TRBV28 and J is TRBJ1-2; no clear D. The CDR3 DNA follows: TGTGCCAGCAGTTTATCGAGAAACTATGGCTACACCTTC. The encoded protein is CASSLSRNYGYTF.